Presented here are 29 T cell receptor beta chains from one specimen sequenced in a study of regulatory T cells. The primer mix had 52 TRBV and 13 TRBJ primers. Data came from immunoSEQ multiplex PCR; TCRdb stores just in-frame clones and leaves some out. The sample contains about 28,000 clones, under 95% of which appear only once. Notes on the study in general: Hydrophobic residues at CDR3 positions 6 and 7 were enriched in conventional CD4+ T cells of CD3G-deficient patients.

Antigens for these TCRs are unknown. The specimen sequenced was conventional CD4+ T cells sorted from blood. The receptors shown here come from a person between 18 and 35 years old with CD3G deficiency.

This sequence joins TRBV18 and TRBJ2-4; the D gene is possibly TRBD2 (5 bases). Germline assignment: CDR1 KGHSH and CDR2 LQKENI. V was clipped by 0 bases and J by 7 bases, with 13 bases between them. The CDR3 contains 15 residues. The CDR3 loop is CASSPPMGSRNIQYF. The CDR3 DNA reads TGTGCCAGCTCACCACCGATGGGGAGTAGGAACATTCAGTACTTC.

The chain has TRBV5-1 and TRBJ2-6, with a possible D match to TRBD2 (5 bases). This CDR3 contains 14 residues. CDR1 and CDR2 from the germline V gene are SGHRS and YFSETQ. V lost 5 bases and J lost 1, with 7 bases in between. This chain's CDR3 is CASSRGSGANVLTF. CDR3 in DNA: TGCGCCAGCAGTAGAGGGTCTGGGGCCAACGTCCTGACTTTC.

The chain couples TRBV28 to TRBJ2-1; D might be TRBD1 (6 bases). Per the germline V gene, CDR1 is MDHEN and CDR2 is SYDVKM. Trimming left V 11 bases short and J 1 base short, with 12 bases between. CDR3 length: 13 residues. Here the CDR3 reads CAVLDSSYNEQFF. Written as DNA, the CDR3 is TGTGCCGTTCTGGACAGTTCCTACAATGAGCAGTTCTTC.

The rearrangement joins TRBV6-6 to TRBJ2-3; 10 bases map to TRBD1. Trimming removed 9 bases from V and 9 bases from J; junction bases left unmatched: 12. This CDR3 is built from 14 residues. Germline CDR1 is MNHNY and CDR2 is SVGAGI (reference sequence). The CDR3: CASTTGTGVWTQYF. The CDR3 DNA sequence: TGTGCCAGTACCACCGGGACAGGGGTCTGGACGCAGTATTTT.

The gene calls are TRBV6-1 and TRBJ1-5; the D is unclear. Trimming left V 3 bases short and J 2 bases short, with 8 bases between. The CDR3 contains 14 residues. Germline loops: CDR1 MNHNS, CDR2 SASEGT. CDR3 DNA: TGTGCCAGCAGTGAGGCTCGAGGCAATCAGCCCCAGCATTTT. Encoded protein: CASSEARGNQPQHF.

This clone showed up just a few times. The chain employs TRBV5-1 and TRBJ2-7, with TRBD2 as a possible D gene (5 bases). V was clipped by 4 bases and J by 1 base, with 15 bases between them. The CDR3 has 15 residues. The germline V gene encodes CDR1 SGHRS and CDR2 YFSETQ. The CDR3 spells CASSLTREESYEQYV. CDR3 bases: TGCGCCAGCAGCCTGACGAGGGAAGAATCCTACGAGCAGTACGTC.

This rearrangement joins TRBV28 to TRBJ2-7, with 11 bases that match TRBD2. V lost 6 bases to trimming and J lost 3 bases; unmatched junction nucleotides: 7. This CDR3 is 15 amino acids long. CDR1 is MDHEN and CDR2 is SYDVKM in the germline V gene. CDR3 sequence reads: CASSRGLAAFYEQYF. CDR3 DNA sequence: TGTGCCAGCAGCCGGGGACTAGCGGCTTTCTACGAGCAGTACTTC.

This chain connects TRBV6-1 to TRBJ2-3, with a possible D match to TRBD2 (5 bases). Germline CDR1 MNHNS, CDR2 SASEGT. The CDR3 runs to 13 residues. V dropped 0 bases and J dropped 9 bases, with 10 bases sitting between them. Written as DNA, the CDR3 is TGTGCCAGCAGTGAAGCGGGAGCTGGGACGCAGTATTTT. Its translation is CASSEAGAGTQYF.

The genes are TRBV4-2 and TRBJ1-1; 8 bases agree with TRBD1. V lost 4 bases to trimming and J lost 1 base; unmatched junction nucleotides: 5. The CDR3 has 15 amino acids. The germline V gene has CDR1 LGHNA and CDR2 YNFKEQ. CDR3 residues: CASSLRTGPNTEAFF. The CDR3 nucleotides are TGTGCCAGCAGCCTACGGACAGGGCCGAACACTGAAGCTTTCTTT.

The chain employs TRBV11-2 and TRBJ2-2; 9 bases are shared with TRBD1. This CDR3 is built from 16 residues. V lost 8 bases and J lost 7; bases outside the gene matches: 14. The germline gives CDR1 SGHAT, CDR2 FQNNGV. This CDR3 reads CASRRPGQGNVGELFF. The CDR3 nucleotides are TGTGCCAGCCGACGTCCGGGACAGGGAAATGTCGGGGAGCTGTTTTTT.

The chain combines TRBV19 with TRBJ2-5; no definite D call. From germline, CDR1 is LNHDA and CDR2 SQIVND (reference sequence). The CDR3 totals 15 residues. Trimming pared 1 base from V and 1 base from J, leaving 10 bases between. The CDR3 DNA follows: TGTGCCAGTAGTATAGTGAGGAAAACCCAAGAGACCCAGTACTTC. This codes for CASSIVRKTQETQYF.

This chain links TRBV6-1 with TRBJ1-1, with 9 bases identical to TRBD1. Losses at the gene ends were 4 bases for V and 5 bases for J; bases not matched to a gene: 8. This CDR3 contains 15 residues. In germline, CDR1 is MNHNS, CDR2 SASEGT. CDR3 bases: TGTGCCAGCAGTGGGTCCGGGACAGGGAATACTGAAGCTTTCTTT. It is translated as CASSGSGTGNTEAFF.

V and J are TRBV28 and TRBJ1-5, with 9 bases that match TRBD1. V lost 6 bases to trimming and J lost 5 bases; unmatched junction nucleotides: 2. Germline V lookup: CDR1 MDHEN, CDR2 SYDVKM. This CDR3 has 13 amino acids. DNA of the CDR3: TGTGCCAGCAGAGGACAGGGGCATCAGCCCCAGCATTTT. Protein sequence: CASRGQGHQPQHF.

The J gene is TRBJ2-5, the V gene TRBV11-2, with D possibly TRBD2 on 6 matching bases. The germline CDR1 and CDR2 sequences are SGHAT and FQNNGV. This CDR3 contains 13 residues. V was shortened by 2 bases and J by 7 bases, with 11 bases between the two germline ends. The CDR3 DNA reads TGTGCCAGCAGCTTAAGACTAGATGGGACCCAGTACTTC. Its translation: CASSLRLDGTQYF.

Only a few counts were recorded for this clone. The chain uses TRBV18 and TRBJ1-4; 8 positions match TRBD1. J lost 8 bases, V lost 3 bases, and 8 bases had no gene match. This CDR3 contains 15 residues. Germline values: CDR1 KGHSH, CDR2 LQKENI. The CDR3 protein is CASSPPDRAREKLFF. DNA for the CDR3: TGTGCCAGCTCACCCCCGGACAGGGCGAGGGAAAAACTGTTTTTT.

The chain carries TRBV28 and TRBJ2-3; 14 bases match TRBD2. CDR3 length equals 16 residues. CDR1 is MDHEN, CDR2 SYDVKM, per germline. V shed 5 bases and J 7 bases; nucleotides not matched to a gene: 8. The chain's CDR3 is CASSPLGTSGSYTQYF. CDR3 DNA sequence: TGTGCCAGCAGTCCATTGGGGACTAGCGGGAGCTATACGCAGTATTTT.

The chain uses TRBV7-2 and TRBJ2-2; 11 nucleotides agree with TRBD2. CDR3 size: 14 residues. V shed 4 bases, J shed 5 bases, and the junction held 0 bases outside the gene matches. Per germline, CDR1 SGHTA and CDR2 FQGNSA. CDR3 sequence (DNA): TGTGCCAGCAGCTGGACTAGCGGGACCGGGGAGCTGTTTTTT. This codes for CASSWTSGTGELFF. The whole variable domain, remainder taken from reference TRBV7-2 and TRBJ2-2, is GAGVSQSPSNKVTEKGKDVELRCDPISGHTALYWYRQSLGQGLEFLIYFQGNSAPDKSGLPSDRFSAERTGGSVSTLTIQRTQQEDSAVYLCASSWTSGTGELFFGEGSRLTVL.

V is TRBV7-9 and J is TRBJ2-5, with D perhaps matching TRBD2 (6 bases). The length of the CDR3 is 16 residues. Looked up from germline, CDR1 is SEHNR and CDR2 is FQNEAQ (reference sequence). Deletions cut 3 bases from V and 2 bases from J, with 16 bases between. In DNA form, the CDR3 reads TGTGCCAGCAGCTTTTCCGGGGGAGTGATTCAAGAGACCCAGTACTTC. Protein: CASSFSGGVIQETQYF.

The gene calls are TRBV18 and TRBJ2-7; D ambiguous. The germline gives CDR1 KGHSH, CDR2 LQKENI. CDR3 size: 14 residues. The V end lost 2 bases, the J end lost 3 bases, and 11 bases lay between the germline ends. The CDR3 bases are TGTGCCAGCTCACCAGGGGTAGTCGGCTACGAGCAGTACTTC. This gives the protein CASSPGVVGYEQYF.

The rearrangement links TRBV6-1 to TRBJ1-2, with TRBD1 as a possible D gene (5 bases). V was cut by 7 bases and J by 1 base, with 7 bases left in between. Germline V gene sequence: CDR1 MNHNS, CDR2 SASEGT. CDR3 size: 12 residues. The CDR3 coding sequence is TGTGCCAGCAAGGGGCTTAACTATGGCTACACCTTC. This sequence encodes CASKGLNYGYTF.

The rearrangement joins TRBV10-3 to TRBJ2-7; 9 positions match TRBD1. Losses at the gene ends were 6 bases for V and 6 bases for J; bases not matched to a gene: 6. CDR3 length: 13 amino acids. Germline CDR1 reads ENHRY; CDR2 reads SYGVKD. The CDR3 protein is CAIRGQGTSEQYF. The CDR3 nucleotides are TGTGCCATCAGGGGACAGGGAACCTCCGAGCAGTACTTC.

The J gene is TRBJ2-1, the V gene TRBV28; the D gene is possibly TRBD2 (6 bases). V dropped 2 bases and J dropped 4 bases, with 9 bases sitting between them. Germline V CDR1 and CDR2: MDHEN, SYDVKM. The CDR3 covers 14 residues. CDR3 in amino acids: CASSLLGGYNEQFF. CDR3 nucleotide sequence: TGTGCCAGCAGTTTACTTGGGGGGTACAATGAGCAGTTCTTC.

The chain recombines TRBV6-1 with TRBJ2-7; D call uncertain. Germline lookup yields CDR1 MNHNS and CDR2 SASEGT. V was cut by 1 base and J by 3 bases, with 4 bases left in between. CDR3 length: 12 residues. In DNA, the CDR3 is TGTGCCAGCAGTGAAGTTGACTACGAGCAGTACTTC. This codes for CASSEVDYEQYF.

The chain has TRBV5-1 and TRBJ2-4, with D perhaps TRBD1 or TRBD2 (5 bases each). V dropped 1 base and J dropped 7 bases, with 15 bases sitting between them. The V gene's germline CDR1 is SGHRS and CDR2 YFSETQ. This CDR3 spans 15 amino acids. CDR3 sequence: CASSLNPGGRNIQYF. Here the CDR3 DNA reads TGCGCCAGCAGCTTGAATCCTGGGGGTAGGAACATTCAGTACTTC.

The table lists this clone with a count of one. DNA of the CDR3: TGCGCCAGCCTTCAAAGGGGGCGCTATAATGAGCAGTTCTTC. This sequence encodes CASLQRGRYNEQFF. This chain connects TRBV10-2 to TRBJ2-1; 7 bases map to TRBD1. The CDR3 has 14 amino acids. The V segment lost 8 bases and the J segment 7 bases; nucleotides outside the gene matches: 11. Germline-derived CDR1 and CDR2 are WSHSY and SAAADI.

The chain is built from TRBV27 and TRBJ2-5; D is undetermined. The end of the DNA is better explained by TRBJ2-7, so the J call may be wrong. CDR1 is MNHEY and CDR2 is SMNVEV in the germline V gene (reference sequence). This CDR3 is 11 amino acids long. The CDR3 reads CASSSNHEQYF. The DNA of the CDR3 is TGTGCCAGCAGTTCCAACCACGAGCAGTACTTC.

This chain links TRBV19 with TRBJ2-1, with D possibly being TRBD1 (6 bases). CDR1 is LNHDA, CDR2 SQIVND, per germline (reference sequence). The CDR3 runs 14 residues. V lost 4 bases and J 6 bases, leaving 13 bases between the germline ends. CDR3 sequence: CASSTQGYGNEQFF. As DNA, the CDR3 is TGTGCCAGTAGTACACAGGGATACGGCAATGAGCAGTTCTTC.

The chain is built from TRBV7-8 and TRBJ2-1; D unclear. V lost 4 bases and J 11 bases, leaving 12 bases between the germline ends. This CDR3 region has 12 residues. Germline values: CDR1 SGHVS, CDR2 FQNEAQ. CDR3 amino acids: CASSSVGLKQFF. Here the CDR3 DNA reads TGTGCCAGCAGCTCAGTAGGATTAAAGCAGTTCTTC.

This clone was seen only a few times. The chain links TRBV10-3 to TRBJ1-5; the match to TRBD1 covers 9 bases. The germline CDR1 and CDR2 sequences are ENHRY and SYGVKD. The CDR3 spans 14 residues. Trimming cost V 4 bases and J 5 bases; bases outside gene matches: 3. CDR3 region: CAISATGGHQPQHF. CDR3 DNA: TGTGCCATCAGTGCTACAGGGGGCCATCAGCCCCAGCATTTT.